Listed here are 9 T cell receptor beta chains from one sample, sequenced in a study of CD8 T cells in Susac syndrome. Random hexamers were used to reverse transcribe the RNA input (roughly 0.5 to 1 ug). MiXCR was run by TCRdb on the immunoSEQ multiplex PCR reads, yielding one entry per CDR3 protein. The profile shows 65,000 to 85,000 distinct CDR3 sequences, roughly 92% of them singletons. What was sequenced was CD8+ T cells from PBMCs. These receptors were obtained from a human donor with Susac syndrome.

The chain recombines TRBV19 with TRBJ2-3, with a possible D match to TRBD1 (6 bases). From germline, CDR1 is LNHDA and CDR2 SQIVND (reference sequence). Between the trimmed V and J ends, which lost 6 bases and 3 bases, there was a span of 22 bases. This CDR3 spans 17 amino acids. In DNA form, the CDR3 reads TGTGCCAGTAGCCTCTGGCCACAGGGAGTGGGAACAGATACGCAGTATTTT. It is translated as CASSLWPQGVGTDTQYF.

This chain's CDR3 is CASSLQTMNTEAFF. The DNA for the CDR3 is TGCGCCAGCAGCTTACAGACTATGAACACTGAAGCTTTCTTT. This sequence joins TRBV5-1 and TRBJ1-1; D is uncertain. The ends were cut back, 2 bases at V and 0 bases at J, with 8 bases in the middle. The CDR3 totals 14 residues. The germline V gene has CDR1 SGHRS and CDR2 YFSETQ. Looking up the rest from reference TRBV5-1 and TRBJ1-1 gives the full variable domain: KAGVTQTPRYLIKTRGQQVTLSCSPISGHRSVSWYQQTPGQGLQFLFEYFSETQRNKGNFPGRFSGRQFSNSRSEMNVSTLELGDSALYLCASSLQTMNTEAFFGQGTRLTVV.

The gene calls are TRBV6-5 and TRBJ2-1; D is uncertain. V gave up 6 bases and J gave up 0 bases, with 12 bases separating them. This CDR3 region has 15 residues. Germline loops: CDR1 MNHEY, CDR2 SVGAGI. The CDR3 reads CASSLHPSSYNEQFF. As DNA, the CDR3 is TGTGCCAGCAGCCTTCACCCGAGCTCCTACAATGAGCAGTTCTTC.

The chain has TRBV27 and TRBJ2-2, with D possibly being TRBD1 (6 bases). CDR1 and CDR2 from the germline V gene are MNHEY and SMNVEV (reference sequence). The V end lost 0 bases, the J end lost 2 bases, and 10 bases lay between the germline ends. The CDR3 sequence is 16 residues long. CDR3 in amino acids: CASSLSGTHNTGELFF. CDR3 coding DNA: TGTGCCAGCAGTTTATCTGGGACACACAACACCGGGGAGCTGTTTTTT.

This sequence joins TRBV20-1 and TRBJ2-1, with D uncertain. The germline V and J ends were trimmed by 1 base and 7 bases, with 11 bases remaining between them. CDR3 length: 13 residues. CDR1 is DFQATT and CDR2 is SNEGSKA in the germline V gene (reference sequence). The CDR3 here is CSARAISKNEQFF. The CDR3 coding sequence is TGCAGTGCTAGAGCAATTTCTAAAAATGAGCAGTTCTTC.

The chain employs TRBV27 and TRBJ1-6; no clear D gene. Germline V gene lookup returns CDR1 MNHEY and CDR2 SMNVEV (reference sequence). The V and J ends lost 6 bases and 7 bases respectively, with 7 bases between them. The CDR3 covers 12 residues. This CDR3 is CASRTQNSPLHF. The CDR3 region has the DNA TGTGCCAGCAGAACACAAAATTCACCCCTCCACTTT.

The CDR3 DNA reads as TGTGCCAGCAGCGTAAGCGGGGGGTGGGGAGAGACCCAGTACTTC. Translating gives CASSVSGGWGETQYF. The chain is built from TRBV9 and TRBJ2-5, with 9 bases lining up with TRBD2. Germline V CDR1 and CDR2: SGDLS, YYNGEE. Germline trimming cut 1 base from V and 4 bases from J; bases unmatched to any gene: 5. The CDR3 runs 15 residues.

The genes are TRBV12-3 or TRBV12-4 and TRBJ1-1; D possibly corresponds to TRBD1 (6 bases). The V and J ends lost 5 bases and 0 bases respectively, with 13 bases between them. This CDR3 comprises 15 residues. In DNA, the CDR3 is TGTGCCAGCAGTGGGACAAAGCAAATGAACACTGAAGCTTTCTTT. As protein: CASSGTKQMNTEAFF.

The CDR3 is CASSLGTGSTGELFF. The CDR3, as DNA: TGTGCCAGCAGCCTAGGCACAGGCAGCACCGGGGAGCTGTTTTTT. The chain combines TRBV11-2 with TRBJ2-2; D is possibly TRBD1 (5 bases). V lost 5 bases, J lost 4 bases, and 14 bases lay in between. The V gene's germline CDR1 is SGHAT and CDR2 FQNNGV. The CDR3 spans 15 residues.